This paragraph reports one T cell receptor beta chain. There is no known antigen for this receptor. Base qualities are not provided; no much larger clone lies one nucleotide away. TCR CDR3 regions were amplified from genomic DNA by multiplex PCR using the deep immunoSEQ assay. Genomic DNA extracted from each cell subset was distributed evenly over all wells of several immunoSEQ 96-well plates, and each plate served as one replicate. For sorted subsets, approximately 210 ng of genomic DNA, equivalent to some 30,000 T cell genomes, went into each replicate PCR. Purified libraries were quantified with a Qubit 3.0 fluorometer, sized on a Bioanalyzer 2100, and re-quantified with the KAPA Library Quantification kit. A separate single-read 150-cycle Illumina NextSeq 550 flow cell was used to sequence each immunoSEQ 96-well plate. The paper's processing steps were these. The immunoSEQ output contained only junctional sequences without quality scores, so filtering could not match that applied to full-length reads. To assign V/J genes and CDR3, sequences were annotated using PyIR, a Python wrapper for IgBLAST v1.9, with IMGT germline references. Reads were removed for weak V/J assignments (E-value above 1e-6), missing CDR3, stop codons, out-of-frame junctions, or ambiguous translated residues. V3J clonotypes were defined as sequences sharing the same inferred V gene, J gene, and CDR3 amino acid sequence. Percentage overlap between repertoires was calculated by dividing the number of shared unique clonotypes by the size of the smaller repertoire. RTK rarefaction, the Chao1 estimator, and Recon v2.1 estimates of unobserved clonotypes were used to assess repertoire richness. Generation probabilities for all TCRbeta clonotypes obtained by the gDNA method from a handful of donors were computed using OLGA. As stored in TCRdb, this immuneACCESS dataset retains in-frame rearrangements with V and J assigned. A fraction of the clones does not appear; measured against another copy, unresolved V genes explain less than half of the discrepancy, and the remainder lacks a known reason. V, J and clone size are those of that table, while D and trimming were read from the DNA. The table for this sample lists roughly 570,000 clones; roughly 98% of them were counted only once. The ten top clones hold 0.3% of the sample.

The data stem from a study of shared clonotypes between healthy human individuals (dated by TCRdb to about 2020). Looking at the study overall: The cohort included three men and a couple of women between 18 and 49 years of age. To increase sequencing depth and limit assay-specific biases, TCR repertoire library preparation and sequencing were carried out by different laboratories using diverse techniques. The study deeply sequenced blood TCR repertoires of about 5 healthy adults to estimate repertoire size and the extent of clonotype sharing between individuals. Between about 0.85 and 9.5 billion PBMCs per donor were obtained by leukapheresis. For each donor, CD4 naive and CD4 memory were each given three plates, CD8 naive was given two plates, and CD8 memory was given one plate.

For the CD8 naive samples, CD45RO-negative cells were positively selected for CCR7, yielding a CD45RA+CCR7+ population from which TemRA cells were excluded. Healthy HIV-negative adults with no recently reported acute infections or vaccinations were included as donors. All donors were Caucasian adults living in Nashville, Tennessee, USA. Blood was obtained by leukapheresis, after which PBMCs were separated by Ficoll-Histopaque density gradient centrifugation and cryopreserved in liquid nitrogen vapor phase. Analytical flow cytometry was used to check the purity and quantity of each magnetically sorted T cell population. From each sorted fraction, genomic DNA was isolated and quantified by UV absorbance on a Nanodrop 2000c. The CDR3 holds 14 amino acids from the cysteine to the phenylalanine. This entry keeps only the CDR3 DNA: 42 bases, framed from base 1. From a lookup of the germline V gene (reference sequence), CDR1 and CDR2 are MNHEY and SMNVEV. Deletion took 5 bases off V and 3 bases off J, with a span of 14 bases between the germline ends.

The research as a whole found: Naive subsets generally had larger estimated clonotype richness than memory subsets did. Because the study included a small number of donors, the genetic and exposure-history diversity represented was limited. Pairwise subsampling indicated that sequencing depth was expected to affect the degree of clonotype sharing among donors. Compared with non-shared clonotypes, the clonotypes found in all four sorted-subset donors had higher generation probabilities. Across a few donors, about 4.5% of naive CD4, roughly 3.5% of naive CD8, under 2.5% of memory CD4, and 0.4% to 0.45% of memory CD8 clonotypes were shared. Only blood was sampled, and tissue TCR repertoires likely differ from those in blood. Incomplete sequencing was indicated by rarefaction of sorted-subset datasets, despite the large sequencing depth.

The V and J segments used are TRBV27 and TRBJ2-7, with TRBD1 perhaps the D gene, on 6 matching bases. This receptor was identified in a man aged 30 to 39 in good health. The sequencing sample was made of naive CD8+ T cells sorted from blood. Read against the paper, the sample's cell subset or site label means: CD45RA+CCR7+. The CDR3 sequence is CASSPGDGRYEQYF. The DNA sequence is given as TGTGCCAGCAGTCCAGGGGACGGACGCTACGAGCAGTACTTC.